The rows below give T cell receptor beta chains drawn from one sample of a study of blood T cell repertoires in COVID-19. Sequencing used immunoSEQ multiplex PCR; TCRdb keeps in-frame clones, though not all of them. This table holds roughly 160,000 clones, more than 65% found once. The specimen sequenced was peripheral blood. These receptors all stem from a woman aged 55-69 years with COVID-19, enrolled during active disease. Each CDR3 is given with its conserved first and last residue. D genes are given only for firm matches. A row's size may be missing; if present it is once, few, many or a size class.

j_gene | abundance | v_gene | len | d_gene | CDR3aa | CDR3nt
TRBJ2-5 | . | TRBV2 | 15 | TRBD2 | CASKRDSGGQETQYF | TGTGCCAGCAAACGGGATAGCGGGGGACAAGAGACCCAGTACTTC
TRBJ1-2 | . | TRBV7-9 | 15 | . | CASSFNEGGNYGYTF | TGTGCCAGCAGCTTTAATGAGGGAGGTAACTATGGCTACACCTTC
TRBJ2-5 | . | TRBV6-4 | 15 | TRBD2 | CASSALAGGQETQYF | TGTGCCAGCAGTGCGTTAGCGGGGGGACAAGAGACCCAGTACTTC
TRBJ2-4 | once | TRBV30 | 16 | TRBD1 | CASPDRGRLTKNIQYF | TGTGCCAGCCCCGACAGGGGGCGCTTGACCAAAAACATTCAGTACTTC
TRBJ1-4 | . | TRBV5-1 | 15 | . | CASSSIGVHNEKLFF | TGCGCCAGCAGCTCCATAGGGGTACATAATGAAAAACTGTTTTTT
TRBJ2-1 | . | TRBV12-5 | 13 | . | CASGSDRDNEQFF | TGTGCTAGTGGTTCGGACAGAGACAATGAGCAGTTCTTC
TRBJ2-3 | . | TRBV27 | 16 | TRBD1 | CASSLATGGRTDTQYF | TGTGCCAGCAGTTTAGCGACAGGGGGCAGGACAGATACGCAGTATTTT
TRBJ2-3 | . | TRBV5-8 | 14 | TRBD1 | CASGQGQWLNTQYF | TGTGCCAGTGGACAGGGTCAGTGGTTAAATACGCAGTATTTT
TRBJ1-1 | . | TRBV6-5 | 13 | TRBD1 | CASQTGLNTEAFF | TGTGCCAGCCAGACAGGGTTGAACACTGAAGCTTTCTTT
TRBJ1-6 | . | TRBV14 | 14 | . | CASSQGRGNSPLHF | TGTGCCAGCAGCCAGGGGAGAGGTAATTCACCCCTCCACTTT
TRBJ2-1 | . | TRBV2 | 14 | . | CASIRQSSYNEQFF | TGTGCCAGCATACGACAGAGCTCCTACAATGAGCAGTTCTTC
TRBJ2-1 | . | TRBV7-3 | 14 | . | CASSLARGKSEQFF | TGTGCCAGCAGCCTAGCGAGGGGCAAGTCGGAGCAGTTCTTC
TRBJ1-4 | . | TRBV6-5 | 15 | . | CASSWKGTGSEKLFF | TGTGCCAGCAGCTGGAAGGGGACCGGGAGTGAAAAACTGTTTTTT
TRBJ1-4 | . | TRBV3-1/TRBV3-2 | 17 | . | CASSQDFGPPTNEKLFF | TGTGCCAGCAGCCAAGATTTTGGGCCCCCAACTAATGAAAAACTGTTTTTT
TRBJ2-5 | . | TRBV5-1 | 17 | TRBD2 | CASSQGLAGGPYGTQYF | TGCGCCAGCAGCCAAGGACTAGCGGGAGGGCCTTACGGGACCCAGTACTTC
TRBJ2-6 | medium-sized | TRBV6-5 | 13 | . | CASRTSGANVLTF | TGTGCCAGCAGAACTTCTGGGGCCAACGTCCTGACTTTC
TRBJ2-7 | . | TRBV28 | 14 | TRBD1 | CASSLVRGHYEQYF | TGTGCCAGCAGTTTAGTAAGGGGGCACTACGAGCAGTACTTC
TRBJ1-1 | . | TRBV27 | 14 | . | CASSSLVSDAGAFF | TGTGCCAGCAGTTCTCTAGTTTCAGACGCTGGAGCTTTCTTT
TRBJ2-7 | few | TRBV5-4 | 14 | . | CASSLSPDTSNEYF | TGTGCCAGCAGCTTGTCCCCCGATACTAGTAACGAGTACTTC
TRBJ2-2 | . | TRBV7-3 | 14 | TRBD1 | CASGTRGRTGELFF | TGTGCCAGCGGGACCAGGGGGCGCACCGGGGAGCTGTTTTTT
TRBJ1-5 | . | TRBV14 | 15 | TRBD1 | CASSQGAGGSQPQHF | TGTGCCAGCAGCCAAGGGGCAGGGGGCTCTCAGCCCCAGCATTTT
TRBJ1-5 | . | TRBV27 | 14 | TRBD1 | CASSSGQGGQPQHF | TGTGCCAGCAGTTCCGGACAGGGAGGACAGCCCCAGCATTTT
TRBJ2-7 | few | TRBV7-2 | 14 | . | CASSLTTTTYEQYF | TGTGCCAGCAGCTTAACAACGACTACCTACGAGCAGTACTTC